A single sample is the source of the 7 T cell receptor beta chains below, sequenced in a study of graft-versus-host responses after intestinal transplantation. Their antigen targets remain unknown. Data came from immunoSEQ multiplex PCR; TCRdb stores just in-frame clones and leaves some out. The sample includes tens of thousands of clones, about 88% of them seen just once. Source: unstimulated CD4+ T cells sorted from spleen or lymph node cells, taken before transplant. Receptors were obtained from a human donor who was the organ donor for an intestinal transplant.

The rearrangement joins TRBV4-1 to TRBJ1-3; possibly TRBD1 for D (5 bases). The CDR3 has 15 residues. Germline values: CDR1 MGHRA, CDR2 YSYEKL. V was clipped by 1 base and J by 1 base, with 8 bases between them. Here the CDR3 reads CASSQGQGSGNTIYF. CDR3 nucleotide sequence: TGCGCCAGCAGCCAAGGCCAGGGTTCTGGAAACACCATATATTTT.

The genes are TRBV2 and TRBJ1-2, with 8 bases fitting TRBD1. Trimming cost V 6 bases and J 8 bases; bases outside gene matches: 5. The CDR3 sequence is 12 residues long. CDR1 SNHLY and CDR2 FYNNEI come from the germline V gene. The CDR3 sequence is CASSPDRGGYTF. Written as DNA, the CDR3 is TGTGCCAGCAGCCCCGACAGGGGCGGCTACACCTTC.

This clone has just a few counts. The chain has TRBV11-3 and TRBJ2-5; a weak D match, TRBD2 (6 bases). Per germline, CDR1 SGHNT and CDR2 YENEEA. The length of the CDR3 is 13 residues. V lost 4 bases to trimming and J lost 14 bases, with 20 bases between them. The CDR3 region is CASSYGEGLASYF. The CDR3 nucleotides are TGTGCCAGCAGCTATGGGGAAGGGCTAGCGAGTTACTTC.

This clone turned up a few times. The rearrangement uses TRBV6-1 and TRBJ2-2; D uncertain. Germline V gene data show CDR1 as MNHNS and CDR2 as SASEGT. Trimming left V 6 bases short and J 6 bases short, with 17 bases between. CDR3 length: 15 residues. This CDR3 reads CASRPNTADSGELFF. In DNA form, the CDR3 reads TGTGCCAGCAGGCCAAACACCGCCGATTCCGGGGAGCTGTTTTTT.

J is TRBJ2-1 and V is TRBV11-1; D ambiguous. This CDR3 comprises 12 residues. Germline-derived CDR1 and CDR2 are SGHAT and FQDESV (reference sequence). Trimming removed 5 bases at V and 7 bases at J, with 9 bases between. The CDR3 loop reads CASSHIRNEQFF. The CDR3 nucleotides are TGTGCCAGCAGCCATATTCGGAATGAGCAGTTCTTC.

The chain has TRBV9 and TRBJ1-3, with no clear D. Trimming cost V 4 bases and J 0 bases, with 8 bases left between them. CDR1 and CDR2 from the germline V gene are SGDLS and YYNGEE. The CDR3 runs 14 residues. CDR3 in amino acids: CASSLSPSGNTIYF. The DNA for the CDR3 is TGTGCCAGCAGCCTATCACCCTCTGGAAACACCATATATTTT.

This sequence joins TRBV9 and TRBJ1-2; D is perhaps TRBD1 (5 bases). The length of the CDR3 is 17 residues. V lost 0 bases and J 8 bases, leaving 23 bases between the germline ends. CDR1 is SGDLS and CDR2 is YYNGEE in the germline V gene. The CDR3 here is CASSVAGTTVTLRGYTF. The CDR3 DNA is TGTGCCAGCAGCGTAGCTGGGACTACGGTCACCTTGCGGGGCTACACCTTC.